The following is a TCR beta chain sequence with its context. Antigen: not known. This sequence may be a read error, since a much larger clone differs from it by one base. CDR3 size: 12 residues. Germline V gives CDR1 DFQATT, CDR2 SNEGSKA (reference sequence). The data derive from a study of post-analysis software for immune sequencing data. Study-wide findings and caveats: Relative to controls, patients had 5 or 6 TRBV segments at higher frequency, with TRBV5-6, TRBV5-1 and TRBV20-1 among these. Samples from a shared batch, those prepared together, strongly co-clustered by F measure. People with multiple sclerosis had a significantly lower normalized Chao1 diversity than controls did.

Prepared libraries of TCR beta cDNA carried unique molecular identifiers. Between 1 and 10 million T cells gave rise to hundreds of thousands of cDNA molecules. A single record per CDR3 protein comes from TCRdb applying MiXCR to the PCR reads. The table records approximately 730,000 distinct CDR3 sequences, around 27% of them present only once. Sample: blood. V gene TRBV20-1 combines with J gene TRBJ2-7; D may correspond to TRBD1 or TRBD2 (6 bases each). With the DNA end fitting TRBJ2-5 better, the J assignment may be wrong. The sequence was collected from a girl under 18 with multiple sclerosis. The CDR3 loop is CSAKEGGATQYF. The CDR3 DNA reads TGCAGTGCCAAGGAGGGGGGTGCGACCCAGTACTTC.